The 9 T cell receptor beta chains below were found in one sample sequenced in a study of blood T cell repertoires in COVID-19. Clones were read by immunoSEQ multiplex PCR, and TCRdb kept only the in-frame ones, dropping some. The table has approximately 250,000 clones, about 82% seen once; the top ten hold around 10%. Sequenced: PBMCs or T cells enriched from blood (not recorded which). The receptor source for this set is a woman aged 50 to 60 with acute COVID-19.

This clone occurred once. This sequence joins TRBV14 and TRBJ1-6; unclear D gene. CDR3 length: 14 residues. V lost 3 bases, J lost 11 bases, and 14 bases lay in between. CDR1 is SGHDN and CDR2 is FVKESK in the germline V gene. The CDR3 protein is CASSQRAPSAPLHF. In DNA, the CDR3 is TGTGCCAGCAGCCAGCGGGCCCCGAGCGCACCCCTCCACTTT.

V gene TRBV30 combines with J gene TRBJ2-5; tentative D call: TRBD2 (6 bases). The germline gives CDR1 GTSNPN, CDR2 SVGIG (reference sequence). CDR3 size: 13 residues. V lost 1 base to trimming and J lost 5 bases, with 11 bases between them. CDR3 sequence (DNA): TGTGCCTGGAGTGGACGGGGACTCGAGACCCAGTACTTC. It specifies CAWSGRGLETQYF. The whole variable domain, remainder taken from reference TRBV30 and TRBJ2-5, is SQTIHQWPATLVQPVGSPLSLECTVEGTSNPNLYWYRQAAGRGLQLLFYSVGIGQISSEVPQNLSASRPQDRQFILSSKKLLLSDSGFYLCAWSGRGLETQYFGPGTRLLVL.

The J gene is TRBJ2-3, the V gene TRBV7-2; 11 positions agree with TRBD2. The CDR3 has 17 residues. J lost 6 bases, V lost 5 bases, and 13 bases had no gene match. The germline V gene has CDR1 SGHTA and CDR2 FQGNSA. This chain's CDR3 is CASSPQNSGGAFDTQYF. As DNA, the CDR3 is TGTGCCAGCAGCCCACAAAATAGCGGGGGGGCCTTTGATACGCAGTATTTT.

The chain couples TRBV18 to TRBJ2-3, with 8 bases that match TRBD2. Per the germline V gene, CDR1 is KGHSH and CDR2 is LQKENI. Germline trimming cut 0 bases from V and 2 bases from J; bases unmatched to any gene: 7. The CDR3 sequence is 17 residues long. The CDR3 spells CASSPPVAGGSTDTQYF. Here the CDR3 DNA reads TGTGCCAGCTCACCACCGGTCGCGGGGGGATCCACAGATACGCAGTATTTT.

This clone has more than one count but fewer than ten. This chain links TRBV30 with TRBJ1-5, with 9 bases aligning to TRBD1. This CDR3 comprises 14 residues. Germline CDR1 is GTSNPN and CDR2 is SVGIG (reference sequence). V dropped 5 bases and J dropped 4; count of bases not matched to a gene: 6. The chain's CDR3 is CAWGTGHTNQPQHF. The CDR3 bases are TGTGCCTGGGGGACAGGGCATACGAATCAGCCCCAGCATTTT. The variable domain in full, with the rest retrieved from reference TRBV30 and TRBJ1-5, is SQTIHQWPATLVQPVGSPLSLECTVEGTSNPNLYWYRQAAGRGLQLLFYSVGIGQISSEVPQNLSASRPQDRQFILSSKKLLLSDSGFYLCAWGTGHTNQPQHFGDGTRLSIL.

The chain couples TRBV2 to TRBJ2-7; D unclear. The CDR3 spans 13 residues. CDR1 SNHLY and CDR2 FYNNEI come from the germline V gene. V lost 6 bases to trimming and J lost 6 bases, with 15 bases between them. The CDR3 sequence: CASRIGSVGEQYF. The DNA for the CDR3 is TGTGCCAGCAGGATCGGGTCGGTAGGCGAGCAGTACTTC.

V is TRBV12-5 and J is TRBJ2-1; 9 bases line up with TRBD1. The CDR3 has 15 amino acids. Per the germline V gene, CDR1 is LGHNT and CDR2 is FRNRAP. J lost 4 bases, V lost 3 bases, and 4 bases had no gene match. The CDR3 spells CASGLEQGAYNEQFF. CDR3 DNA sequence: TGTGCTAGTGGTTTAGAACAGGGGGCTTACAATGAGCAGTTCTTC.

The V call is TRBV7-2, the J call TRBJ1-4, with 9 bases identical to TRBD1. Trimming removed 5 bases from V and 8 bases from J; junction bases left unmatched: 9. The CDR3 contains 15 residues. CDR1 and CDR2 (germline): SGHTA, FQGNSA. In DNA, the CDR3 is TGTGCCAGCAGCATAGACAGGGGGTTAGGGGAAAAACTGTTTTTT. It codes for CASSIDRGLGEKLFF.

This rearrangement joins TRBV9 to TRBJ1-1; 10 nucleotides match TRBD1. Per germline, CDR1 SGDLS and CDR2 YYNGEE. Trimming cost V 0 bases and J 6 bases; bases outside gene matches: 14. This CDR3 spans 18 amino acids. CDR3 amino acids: CASSVDTPGQGILAEAFF. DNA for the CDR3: TGTGCCAGCAGCGTAGATACTCCGGGACAGGGGATTCTCGCTGAAGCTTTCTTT.